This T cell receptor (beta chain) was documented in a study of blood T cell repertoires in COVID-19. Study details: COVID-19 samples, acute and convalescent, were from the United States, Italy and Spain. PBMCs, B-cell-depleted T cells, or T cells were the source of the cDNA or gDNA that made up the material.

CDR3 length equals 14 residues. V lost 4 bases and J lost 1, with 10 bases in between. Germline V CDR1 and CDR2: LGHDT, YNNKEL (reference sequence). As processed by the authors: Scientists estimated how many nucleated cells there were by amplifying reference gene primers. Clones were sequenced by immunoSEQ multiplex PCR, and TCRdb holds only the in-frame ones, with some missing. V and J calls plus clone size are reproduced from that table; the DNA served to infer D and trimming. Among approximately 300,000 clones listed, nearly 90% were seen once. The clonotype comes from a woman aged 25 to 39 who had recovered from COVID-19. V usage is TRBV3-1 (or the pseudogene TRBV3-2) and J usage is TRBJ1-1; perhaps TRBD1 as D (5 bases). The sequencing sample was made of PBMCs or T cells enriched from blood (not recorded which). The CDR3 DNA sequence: TGTGCCAGCAGCCCCCTAGGACAGAACACTGAAGCTTTCTTT. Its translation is CASSPLGQNTEAFF.